The clone carrying this T cell receptor beta chain was counted only a few times. The antigen remains undetermined. Per germline, CDR1 WNHNN and CDR2 SYGVQD (reference sequence). V lost 0 bases and J lost 4, with 7 bases in between. CDR3 length equals 14 residues. The time point denotes: sample taken at primary tumor resection. Donors were some 72 untreated early-stage non-small cell lung cancer patients. The data belong to a study of spatial heterogeneity in lung cancer. Study results and limitations: Tracking of tumor mutation counts was seen in expanded intratumoral alpha and beta TCR counts.

Each TCR cDNA molecule bore a unique molecular identifier. Each CDR3 protein gets one entry after TCRdb re-called the 5' RACE reads with MiXCR. The profile covers 3,000 to 3,500 distinct CDR3 sequences, with 35% appearing a single time and around 12% taken by the ten largest. The source was lung tumor tissue, collected at surgery. The TCR comes from a female donor with early-stage non-small cell lung cancer. This chain links TRBV10-1 with TRBJ2-4; D unclear. The CDR3 DNA reads as TGCGCCAGCAGTGAGTCCGACGGGAAAAACATTCAGTACTTC. Its protein product is CASSESDGKNIQYF.